Following are 28 T cell receptor beta chains from one sample sequenced in a study of blood T cell repertoires in COVID-19 (dated by TCRdb to 2018 to 2020). To prepare the library, the immunoSEQ multiplex PCR assay was applied. Entries here come from immuneACCESS through TCRdb and include only in-frame sequences with V and J called. Some clones fail to appear in such tables; in the studies checked, an unresolved V gene covers under half of the shortfall, and the cause of the remainder is unknown. In all, the sample holds over 200,000 clones, and roughly 85% of those were seen once. The top ten clones comprise 1.9% of the sample. The source material was PBMCs or T cells enriched from blood (not recorded which). These receptors were taken from a woman aged 45-59 years who had recovered from COVID-19.

V usage is TRBV12-3 or TRBV12-4 and J usage is TRBJ1-5; D is ambiguous. V was trimmed by 4 bases and J by 6 bases, leaving 10 bases between them. The CDR3 extends over 13 amino acids. The CDR3 region has the DNA TGTGCCAGCAGTTCTTGGTTTAGTCAGCCCCAGCATTTT. Amino acid sequence: CASSSWFSQPQHF.

The chain carries TRBV28 and TRBJ1-2, with a tentative D call TRBD1 (6 bases). CDR1 is MDHEN and CDR2 is SYDVKM in the germline V gene. V gave up 6 bases and J gave up 2 bases, with 10 bases separating them. The CDR3 has 13 residues. This CDR3 reads CASRQQGNYGYTF. Written as DNA, the CDR3 is TGTGCCAGCAGACAACAGGGAAACTATGGCTACACCTTC.

The chain links TRBV28 to TRBJ1-1; TRBD1 agrees at 7 bases. This CDR3 region has 16 residues. With 6 bases clipped from V and 1 base from J, the junction kept 11 bases outside the gene matches. From germline, CDR1 is MDHEN and CDR2 SYDVKM. For the CDR3, the DNA is TGTGCCAGCAGCCCCCGGGCCTACAGGGGGAACACTGAAGCTTTCTTT. Its protein is CASSPRAYRGNTEAFF.

With respect to this clone: Germline is not matched at one junction end, which may reflect a read error. The chain employs TRBV10-2 and TRBJ2-5; D is undetermined. The CDR3 runs 14 residues. The germline V gene encodes CDR1 WSHSY and CDR2 SAAADI. The DNA of the CDR3 is TGCGGCAGCAGTGAGTTTGCGAACCAAGAGACCCAGTACTTC. The encoded protein is CGSSEFANQETQYF.

V and J are TRBV10-3 and TRBJ2-2; D is uncertain. Trimming left V 4 bases short and J 4 bases short, with 10 bases between. This CDR3 is 14 amino acids long. The germline CDR1 and CDR2 sequences are ENHRY and SYGVKD. The CDR3 loop reads CAISAAATTGELFF. In nucleotides, the CDR3 is TGTGCCATCAGTGCCGCGGCGACCACCGGGGAGCTGTTTTTT.

The chain links TRBV11-2 to TRBJ1-3, with 8 bases aligning to TRBD1. In germline, CDR1 is SGHAT, CDR2 FQNNGV. The J segment lost 5 bases and the V segment lost 5 bases, leaving 2 bases of the junction unmatched. This CDR3 has 13 amino acids. The CDR3 DNA follows: TGTGCCAGCAGCACAGGGGGAAGAAACACCATATATTTT. Amino acids: CASSTGGRNTIYF. Full variable domain (remainder filled in from reference TRBV11-2 and TRBJ1-3): EAGVAQSPRYKIIEKRQSVAFWCNPISGHATLYWYQQILGQGPKLLIQFQNNGVVDDSQLPKDRFSAERLKGVDSTLKIQPAKLEDSAVYLCASSTGGRNTIYFGEGSWLTVV.

The chain combines TRBV28 with TRBJ1-1, with D perhaps matching TRBD1 (6 bases). The length of the CDR3 is 16 residues. The V and J ends lost 6 bases and 0 bases respectively, with 17 bases between them. Per germline, CDR1 MDHEN and CDR2 SYDVKM. The CDR3 DNA reads TGTGCCAGCAGCTCCCCCCTACAGGGTTTGAACACTGAAGCTTTCTTT. Its translation is CASSSPLQGLNTEAFF.

The chain uses TRBV5-1 and TRBJ2-5, with a possible D match to TRBD2 (7 bases). The CDR3 contains 14 residues. The germline V gene has CDR1 SGHRS and CDR2 YFSETQ. With 4 bases removed from V and 3 bases from J, the gap between germline ends came to 13 bases. CDR3 in amino acids: CASSLPGGKETQYF. The CDR3 DNA sequence: TGCGCCAGCAGCCTACCGGGGGGCAAAGAGACCCAGTACTTC.

V is TRBV9 and J is TRBJ2-1; TRBD2 agrees at 14 bases. The CDR3 consists of 19 residues. The V and J ends lost 0 bases and 0 bases, in that order; junction bases with no gene match: 5. CDR1 is SGDLS, CDR2 YYNGEE, per germline. DNA for the CDR3: TGTGCCAGCAGCGTAGGACTAGCGGGAGGGTGGAGCTCCTACAATGAGCAGTTCTTC. It specifies CASSVGLAGGWSSYNEQFF.

The J gene is TRBJ2-7, the V gene TRBV10-3, with D tentatively TRBD2 (5 bases). The CDR3 is 14 residues long. CDR1 and CDR2 (germline): ENHRY, SYGVKD. Trimming left V 4 bases short and J 3 bases short, with 13 bases between. In DNA form, the CDR3 reads TGTGCCATCAGTGCCGCCCTTGAGGGCTACGAGCAGTACTTC. This encodes CAISAALEGYEQYF.

The chain has TRBV28 and TRBJ2-1, with 8 bases fitting TRBD2. Germline CDR1 and CDR2: MDHEN and SYDVKM. The V gene end was trimmed by 3 bases and the J gene end by 7 bases; junction bases not matched to a gene: 17. The CDR3 spans 18 residues. The chain's CDR3 is CASSFLIPGLGNINEQFF. CDR3 bases: TGTGCCAGCAGTTTCCTTATACCGGGACTAGGGAATATTAATGAGCAGTTCTTC.

This rearrangement joins TRBV7-9 to TRBJ2-1; D gene uncertain. Germline CDR1 and CDR2: SEHNR and FQNEAQ (reference sequence). V lost 0 bases and J 8 bases, leaving 5 bases between the germline ends. This CDR3 region has 12 residues. The CDR3 DNA sequence: TGTGCCAGCAGCTTAGCGGGCCATGAGCAGTTCTTC. Residues: CASSLAGHEQFF.

V and J are TRBV18 and TRBJ1-5, with 9 bases aligning to TRBD1. With V trimmed by 3 bases and J by 2 bases, 5 bases remained unmatched. The length of the CDR3 is 16 residues. The germline gives CDR1 KGHSH, CDR2 LQKENI. CDR3 residues: CASSPGQGGGNQPQHF. CDR3 sequence (DNA): TGTGCCAGCTCACCGGGACAGGGCGGTGGCAATCAGCCCCAGCATTTT.

This clone was seen a single time. V gene TRBV5-1 combines with J gene TRBJ2-1; possible D gene TRBD1, 6 bases. The CDR3 runs 14 residues. V was clipped by 2 bases and J by 6 bases, with 12 bases between them. CDR1 is SGHRS and CDR2 is YFSETQ in the germline V gene. The CDR3 protein is CASSLWGRGNEQFF. Here the CDR3 DNA reads TGCGCCAGCAGCTTATGGGGCAGGGGCAATGAGCAGTTCTTC.

This clone was detected only once. The J gene is TRBJ1-3, the V gene TRBV28; D is undetermined. Trimming took off 0 bases at V and 0 bases at J, with 9 bases between the two ends. CDR1 MDHEN and CDR2 SYDVKM come from the germline V gene. The CDR3 is made up of 16 amino acids. The DNA of the CDR3 is TGTGCCAGCAGTTTATGGGGAGGCATCTCTGGAAACACCATATATTTT. Translated: CASSLWGGISGNTIYF.

The rearrangement links TRBV28 to TRBJ2-7, with 9 bases identical to TRBD1. CDR1 and CDR2 from the germline V gene are MDHEN and SYDVKM. This CDR3 is 15 amino acids long. The junction had 6 bases not matched to a gene; V was cut back by 3 bases and J by 3 bases. The CDR3 DNA reads as TGTGCCAGCAGTTTTTGGACAGGGGAATTCTACGAGCAGTACTTC. Its translation: CASSFWTGEFYEQYF.

The gene calls are TRBV20-1 and TRBJ2-1; D ambiguous. The V end was cut by 3 bases, the J end by 10 bases, with 10 bases between. This CDR3 is built from 11 residues. Germline assignment: CDR1 DFQATT and CDR2 SNEGSKA (reference sequence). This CDR3 is CSASSSEEQFF. The CDR3 DNA is TGCAGTGCTAGCAGCAGCGAAGAGCAGTTCTTC.

V and J are TRBV10-3 and TRBJ1-4; 7 nucleotides align to TRBD1. Germline CDR1 and CDR2: ENHRY and SYGVKD. V trimming: 3 bases; J trimming: 8 bases; junction bases outside the gene matches: 9. The CDR3 is 15 amino acids. Here the CDR3 reads CAISDQGQVGEKLFF. DNA of the CDR3: TGTGCCATCAGTGACCAAGGACAGGTTGGGGAAAAACTGTTTTTT.

V usage is TRBV2 and J usage is TRBJ1-2; TRBD1 aligns across 7 bases. The CDR3 has 12 residues. Germline-derived CDR1 and CDR2 are SNHLY and FYNNEI. V lost 9 bases to trimming and J lost 4 bases; unmatched junction nucleotides: 5. Written as DNA, the CDR3 is TGTGCCAGGGGACAGAGACTCTATGGCTACACCTTC. Residues: CARGQRLYGYTF. The whole variable domain, remainder taken from reference TRBV2 and TRBJ1-2, is EPEVTQTPSHQVTQMGQEVILRCVPISNHLYFYWYRQILGQKVEFLVSFYNNEISEKSEIFDDQFSVERPDGSNFTLKIRSTKLEDSAMYFCARGQRLYGYTFGSGTRLTVV.

The chain joins TRBV5-1 to TRBJ2-7, with TRBD1 matching 10 bases. The V segment lost 1 base and the J segment 2 bases; nucleotides outside the gene matches: 6. In germline, CDR1 is SGHRS, CDR2 YFSETQ. The CDR3 consists of 16 residues. This CDR3 reads CASSLNGQGGPYEQYF. The CDR3 DNA reads TGCGCCAGCAGCTTGAACGGACAGGGGGGGCCCTACGAGCAGTACTTC. The full variable domain, completed using reference TRBV5-1 and TRBJ2-7, is KAGVTQTPRYLIKTRGQQVTLSCSPISGHRSVSWYQQTPGQGLQFLFEYFSETQRNKGNFPGRFSGRQFSNSRSEMNVSTLELGDSALYLCASSLNGQGGPYEQYFGPGTRLTVT.

The gene calls are TRBV14 and TRBJ2-1; 12 bases match TRBD2. This CDR3 spans 16 amino acids. J lost 12 bases, V lost 3 bases, and 12 bases had no gene match. Germline V CDR1 and CDR2: SGHDN, FVKESK. The CDR3 sequence is CASSHGTSGSQIRQFF. The CDR3 nucleotides are TGTGCCAGCAGCCATGGGACTAGCGGGTCACAAATAAGGCAGTTCTTC.

The CDR3 region has the DNA TGCGCCAGCAGCTCCCAACAGGGGGCCACTGAAGCTTTCTTT. Encoded protein: CASSSQQGATEAFF. The chain recombines TRBV5-1 with TRBJ1-1; 9 positions match TRBD1. The V and J ends lost 3 bases and 4 bases, in that order; junction bases with no gene match: 4. Germline values: CDR1 SGHRS, CDR2 YFSETQ. The CDR3 runs to 14 residues.

The rearrangement links TRBV6-5 to TRBJ1-6; weak D call: TRBD1 (6 bases). CDR3 length: 16 residues. Trimming left V 0 bases short and J 6 bases short, with 12 bases between. Germline V gene sequence: CDR1 MNHEY, CDR2 SVGAGI. Here the CDR3 DNA reads TGTGCCAGCAGTTACTCAATCGGGGGGCTTAATTCACCCCTCCACTTT. Its protein is CASSYSIGGLNSPLHF.

Notes on this clone: Other nucleotide sequences in the sample specify the same CDR3. This chain links TRBV5-5 with TRBJ1-4; 10 bases align to TRBD1. This CDR3 has 15 amino acids. Germline lookup yields CDR1 SGHKS and CDR2 YYEKEE (reference sequence). V gave up 4 bases and J gave up 6 bases; unmatched junction bases: 6. CDR3 nucleotide sequence: TGTGCCAGCAGCAGGGCCGGGACAGGGGATGAAAAACTGTTTTTT. It translates to CASSRAGTGDEKLFF.

The chain carries TRBV6-5 and TRBJ2-7, with D maybe TRBD2 (6 bases). The CDR3 is 13 amino acids. The V gene lost 6 bases and the J gene lost 0 bases, with 9 bases spanning the gap. Germline CDR1 is MNHEY and CDR2 is SVGAGI. The CDR3 DNA reads as TGTGCCAGCAGATTAGCGGTCTCCTACGAGCAGTACTTC. This codes for CASRLAVSYEQYF.

V is TRBV5-1 and J is TRBJ2-1, with TRBD1 as a possible D gene (7 bases). CDR1 is SGHRS, CDR2 YFSETQ, per germline. The CDR3 extends over 15 amino acids. Trimming cost V 4 bases and J 9 bases, with 20 bases left between them. The CDR3 region is CASSPDYRGSGEQFF. CDR3 in DNA: TGCGCCAGCAGCCCGGACTACAGGGGATCGGGTGAGCAGTTCTTC.

With regard to this clone: The same CDR3 also results from other DNA sequences found in this sample. The chain is built from TRBV28 and TRBJ1-3, with D possibly being TRBD1 (6 bases). The germline V gene encodes CDR1 MDHEN and CDR2 SYDVKM. The V and J ends lost 6 bases and 0 bases respectively, with 15 bases between them. CDR3 length equals 16 residues. The CDR3 spells CASSLGQGSSGNTIYF. The CDR3 DNA reads TGTGCCAGCAGCCTCGGGCAGGGGAGCTCTGGAAACACCATATATTTT.

This clone came up once. This chain links TRBV11-2 with TRBJ2-5, with 14 bases matching TRBD2. The V gene end was trimmed by 5 bases and the J gene end by 5 bases; junction bases not matched to a gene: 10. Germline CDR1 reads SGHAT; CDR2 reads FQNNGV. The CDR3 extends over 17 amino acids. The CDR3 nucleotides read TGTGCCAGCAGCCCAGGGACTAGCGGGAGCTGGGGGGAGACCCAGTACTTC. Translation gives CASSPGTSGSWGETQYF.